This T cell receptor beta chain came from a study of blood T cells in healthy people across ages. Alongside a J-beta primer mix, a sample-barcoded 5' primer served in a second PCR lasting about 7 to 12 cycles. TCRdb used MiXCR to reprocess the 5' RACE reads, holding one entry per CDR3 protein. The profile covers around 790,000 distinct CDR3 sequences, with about 42% appearing a single time and about 19% taken by the ten largest. Each donor's blood draw was ten milliliters of peripheral blood. This receptor was identified in a man aged 55 to 69 in good health. The sequencing sample was made of blood.

The CDR3 loop is CASSPGLSAVSPLHF. CDR3 in DNA: TGCGCCAGCAGCCCCGGCCTCAGCGCGGTTTCACCCCTCCACTTT. This chain uses TRBV5-1 with TRBJ1-6; D is unresolved. Deletions cut 4 bases from V and 9 bases from J, with 17 bases between. The germline V gene encodes CDR1 SGHRS and CDR2 YFSETQ. The CDR3 is made up of 15 amino acids.